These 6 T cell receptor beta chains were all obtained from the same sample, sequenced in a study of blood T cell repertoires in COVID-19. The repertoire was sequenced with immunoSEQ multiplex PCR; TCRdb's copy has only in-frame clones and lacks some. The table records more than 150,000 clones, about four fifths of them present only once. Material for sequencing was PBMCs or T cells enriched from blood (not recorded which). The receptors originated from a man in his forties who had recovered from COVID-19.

The CDR3 DNA reads TGTGCCAGCAGATCGGACAGGTTCAATCAGCCCCAGCATTTT. Protein product: CASRSDRFNQPQHF. The chain uses TRBV6-5 and TRBJ1-5; 7 nucleotides line up with TRBD1. Per the germline V gene, CDR1 is MNHEY and CDR2 is SVGAGI. The J segment lost 3 bases and the V segment lost 6 bases, leaving 5 bases of the junction unmatched. The CDR3 consists of 14 residues.

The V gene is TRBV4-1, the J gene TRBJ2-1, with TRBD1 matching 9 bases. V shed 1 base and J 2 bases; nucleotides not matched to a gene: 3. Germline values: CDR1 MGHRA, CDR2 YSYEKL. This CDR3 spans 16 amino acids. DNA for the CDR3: TGCGCCAGCAGCCAAGCAAACAGGGGGCCCTACAATGAGCAGTTCTTC. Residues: CASSQANRGPYNEQFF.

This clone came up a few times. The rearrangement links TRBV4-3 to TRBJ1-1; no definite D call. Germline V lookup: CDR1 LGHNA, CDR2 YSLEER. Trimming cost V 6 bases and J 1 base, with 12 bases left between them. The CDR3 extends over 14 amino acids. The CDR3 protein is CASSQTRRNTEAFF. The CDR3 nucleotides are TGCGCCAGCAGTCAGACTAGGCGGAACACTGAAGCTTTCTTT.

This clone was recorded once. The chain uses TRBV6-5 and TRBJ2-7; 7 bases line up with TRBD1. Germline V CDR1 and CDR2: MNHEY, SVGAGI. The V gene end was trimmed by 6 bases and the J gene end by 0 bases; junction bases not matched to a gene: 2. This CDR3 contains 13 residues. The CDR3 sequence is CASRGQSSYEQYV. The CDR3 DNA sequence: TGTGCCAGCAGGGGACAGAGCTCCTACGAGCAGTACGTC.

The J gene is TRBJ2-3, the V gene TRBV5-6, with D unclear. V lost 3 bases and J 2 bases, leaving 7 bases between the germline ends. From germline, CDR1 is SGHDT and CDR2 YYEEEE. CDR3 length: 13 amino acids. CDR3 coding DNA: TGTGCCAGCAGCTCCCTCCCCACAGATACGCAGTATTTT. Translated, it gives CASSSLPTDTQYF.

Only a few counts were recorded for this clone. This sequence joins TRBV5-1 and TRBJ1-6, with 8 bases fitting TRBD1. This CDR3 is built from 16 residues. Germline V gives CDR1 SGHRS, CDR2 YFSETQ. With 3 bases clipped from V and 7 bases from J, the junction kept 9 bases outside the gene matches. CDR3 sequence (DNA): TGCGCCAGCAGCTCTGGACAGGGATCCTTCAATTCACCCCTCCACTTT. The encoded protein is CASSSGQGSFNSPLHF.